The clone carrying this T cell receptor beta chain was detected many times. Antigen specificity is unknown. TCRdb recomputed calls from the reads with MiXCR, one row per CDR3 protein. The repertoire holds 900,000 to 950,000 distinct CDR3 sequences, with approximately 31% as singletons. This sample stems from a study of T cell repertoires in cytomegalovirus infection. The wider study: Selection of CMV epitopes for the study included recently identified HLA-C-restricted and well-studied HLA-B-restricted ones. Shared public TCR beta signatures pointed to both CMV infection and a matching HLA type. Regarding the study as a whole: Cumulated frequencies of public TCR beta families served to identify carriers of CMV plus the relevant HLA. Within the response measured ex vivo, HLA-C-restricted CMV-specific TCR beta clonotypes were dominant.

Trimming took 6 bases from V and 3 from J; bases not matched to a gene: 17. The CDR3 is 18 amino acids. Germline V gives CDR1 ENHRY, CDR2 SYGVKD. The receptor was isolated from a human donor in good health (CMV status not recorded). Some clones in this sample may be carry-over from other donors' samples. The chain carries TRBV10-3 and TRBJ2-3; 8 bases are shared with TRBD2. The specimen was cultured CD8+ T cells from PBMCs, collected from culture after CMV antigen stimulation. CDR3 DNA: TGTGCCATCAGCGCCTCGGGACTTGGCGGGGGGATTACAGATACGCAGTATTTT. It encodes CAISASGLGGGITDTQYF.